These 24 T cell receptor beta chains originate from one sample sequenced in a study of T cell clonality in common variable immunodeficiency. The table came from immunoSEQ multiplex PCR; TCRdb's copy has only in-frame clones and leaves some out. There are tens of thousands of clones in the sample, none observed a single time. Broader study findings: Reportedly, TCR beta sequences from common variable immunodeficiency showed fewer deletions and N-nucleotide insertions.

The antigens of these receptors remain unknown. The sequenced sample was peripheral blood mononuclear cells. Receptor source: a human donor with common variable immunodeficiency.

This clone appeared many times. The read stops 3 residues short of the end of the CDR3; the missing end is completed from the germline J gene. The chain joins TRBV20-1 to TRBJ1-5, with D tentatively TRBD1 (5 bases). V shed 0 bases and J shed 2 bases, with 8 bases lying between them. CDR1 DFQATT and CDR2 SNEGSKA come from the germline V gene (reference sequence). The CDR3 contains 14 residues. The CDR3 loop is CSARDGGGNQPQHF. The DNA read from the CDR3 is TGCAGTGCTAGAGACGGAGGGGGCAATCAGCCC.

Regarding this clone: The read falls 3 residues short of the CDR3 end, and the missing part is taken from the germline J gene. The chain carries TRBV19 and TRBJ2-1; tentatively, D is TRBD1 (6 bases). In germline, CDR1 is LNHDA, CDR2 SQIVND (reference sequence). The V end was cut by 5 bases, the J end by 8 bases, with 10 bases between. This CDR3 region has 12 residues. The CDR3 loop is CASSVYRDEQFF. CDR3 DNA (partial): TGTGCCAGTAGTGTCTACAGGGATGAG.

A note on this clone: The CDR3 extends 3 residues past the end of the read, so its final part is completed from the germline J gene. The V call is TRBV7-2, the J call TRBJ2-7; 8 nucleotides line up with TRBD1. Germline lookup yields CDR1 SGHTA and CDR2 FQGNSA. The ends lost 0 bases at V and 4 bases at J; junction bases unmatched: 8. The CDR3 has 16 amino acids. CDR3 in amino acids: CASSLAAAGGRYEQYF. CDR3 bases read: TGTGCCAGCAGCTTAGCGGCGGCAGGGGGCAGGTACGAG.

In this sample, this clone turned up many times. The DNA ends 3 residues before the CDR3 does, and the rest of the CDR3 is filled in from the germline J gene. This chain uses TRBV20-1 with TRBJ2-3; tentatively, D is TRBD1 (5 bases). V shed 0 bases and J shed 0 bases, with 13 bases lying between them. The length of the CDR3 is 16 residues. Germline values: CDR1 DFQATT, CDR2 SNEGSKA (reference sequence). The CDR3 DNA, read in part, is TGCAGTGCTAGAGATTCCTGGGGCACTAGCACAGATACG. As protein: CSARDSWGTSTDT. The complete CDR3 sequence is CSARDSWGTSTDTQYF.

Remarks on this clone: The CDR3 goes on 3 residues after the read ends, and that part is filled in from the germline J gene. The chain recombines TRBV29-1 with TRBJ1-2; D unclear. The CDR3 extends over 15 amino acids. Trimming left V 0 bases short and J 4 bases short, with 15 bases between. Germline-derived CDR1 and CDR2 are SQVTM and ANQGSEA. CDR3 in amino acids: CSVEDLYAGLYGYTF. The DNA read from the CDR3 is TGCAGCGTTGAAGATCTTTATGCAGGCCTCTATGGC. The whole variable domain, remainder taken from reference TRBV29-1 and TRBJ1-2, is SAVISQKPSRDICQRGTSLTIQCQVDSQVTMMFWYRQQPGQSLTLIATANQGSEATYESGFVIDKFPISRPNLTFSTLTVSNMSPEDSSIYLCSVEDLYAGLYGYTFGSGTRLTVV.

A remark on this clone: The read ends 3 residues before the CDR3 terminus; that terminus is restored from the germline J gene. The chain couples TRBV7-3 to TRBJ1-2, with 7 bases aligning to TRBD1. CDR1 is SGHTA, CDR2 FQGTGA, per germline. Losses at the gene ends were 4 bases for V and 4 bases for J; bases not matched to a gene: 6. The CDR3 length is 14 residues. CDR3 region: CASSSHDRAYGYTF. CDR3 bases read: TGTGCCAGCAGCTCACACGACAGGGCCTATGGC.

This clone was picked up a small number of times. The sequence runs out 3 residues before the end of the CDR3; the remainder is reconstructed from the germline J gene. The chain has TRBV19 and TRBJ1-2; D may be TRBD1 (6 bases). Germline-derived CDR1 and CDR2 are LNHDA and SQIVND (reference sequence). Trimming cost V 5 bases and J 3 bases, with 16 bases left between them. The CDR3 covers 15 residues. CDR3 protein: CASSAQTGTYYGYTF. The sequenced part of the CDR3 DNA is TGTGCCAGTAGTGCCCAGACAGGAACCTACTATGGC.

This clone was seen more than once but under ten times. The sequenced part of the CDR3 DNA is TGTGCCAGCGGACAGGGGGATGAAAAA. It translates to CASGQGDEK. In full, the CDR3 reads CASGQGDEKLFF. The chain recombines TRBV2 with TRBJ1-4; TRBD1 aligns across 10 bases. The read halts 3 residues ahead of the CDR3 end, with the missing end drawn from the germline J gene. Germline CDR1 and CDR2: SNHLY and FYNNEI. Germline trimming cut 8 bases from V and 6 bases from J; bases unmatched to any gene: 0. The CDR3 is made up of 12 amino acids.

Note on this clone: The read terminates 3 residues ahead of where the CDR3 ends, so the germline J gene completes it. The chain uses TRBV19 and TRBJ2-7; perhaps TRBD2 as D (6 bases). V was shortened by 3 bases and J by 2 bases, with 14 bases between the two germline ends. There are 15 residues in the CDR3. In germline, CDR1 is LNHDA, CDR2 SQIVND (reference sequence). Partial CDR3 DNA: TGTGCCAGTAGTATTGGGTCCCGCGGGGCCTACGAG. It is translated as CASSIGSRGAYE. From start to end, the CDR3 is CASSIGSRGAYEQYF.

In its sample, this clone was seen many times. The covered CDR3 bases are TGCGCCAGCAGAGGACAGGGGAACACTGAA. This gives the protein CASRGQGNTE. The complete CDR3 reads CASRGQGNTEAFF. The genes are TRBV5-1 and TRBJ1-1; TRBD1 agrees at 8 bases. The sequenced fragment ends 3 residues before the CDR3 boundary, so the rest is inferred from the germline J gene. This CDR3 has 13 residues. Looked up from germline, CDR1 is SGHRS and CDR2 is YFSETQ. V dropped 5 bases and J dropped 1; count of bases not matched to a gene: 1.

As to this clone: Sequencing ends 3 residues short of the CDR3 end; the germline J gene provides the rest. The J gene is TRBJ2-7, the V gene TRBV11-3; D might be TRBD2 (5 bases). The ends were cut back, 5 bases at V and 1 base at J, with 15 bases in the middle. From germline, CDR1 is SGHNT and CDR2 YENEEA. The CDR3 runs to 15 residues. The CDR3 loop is CASSPRFGGSYEQYF. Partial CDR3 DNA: TGTGCCAGCAGCCCACGTTTCGGCGGGTCCTACGAG.

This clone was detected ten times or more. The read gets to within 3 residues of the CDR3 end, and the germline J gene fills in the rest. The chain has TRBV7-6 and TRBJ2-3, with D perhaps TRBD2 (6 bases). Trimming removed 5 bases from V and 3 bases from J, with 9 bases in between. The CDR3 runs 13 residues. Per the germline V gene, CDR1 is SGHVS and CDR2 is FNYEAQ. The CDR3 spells CASSALATDTQYF. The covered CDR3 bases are TGTGCCAGCAGCGCACTAGCTACAGATACG.

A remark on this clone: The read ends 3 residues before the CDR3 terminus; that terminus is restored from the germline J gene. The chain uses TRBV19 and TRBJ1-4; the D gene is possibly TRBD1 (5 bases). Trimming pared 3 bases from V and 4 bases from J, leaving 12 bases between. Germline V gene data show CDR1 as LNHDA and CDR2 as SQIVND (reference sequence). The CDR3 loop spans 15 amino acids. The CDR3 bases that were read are TGTGCCAGTAGTATCCAGACAGACGGTAATGAAAAA. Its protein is CASSIQTDGNEK. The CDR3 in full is CASSIQTDGNEKLFF.

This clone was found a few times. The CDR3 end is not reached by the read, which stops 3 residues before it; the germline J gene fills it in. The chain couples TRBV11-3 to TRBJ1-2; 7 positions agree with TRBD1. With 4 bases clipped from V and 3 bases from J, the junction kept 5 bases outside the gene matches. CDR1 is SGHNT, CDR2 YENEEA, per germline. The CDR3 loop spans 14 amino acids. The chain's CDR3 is CASSSYRGYYGYTF. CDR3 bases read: TGTGCCAGCAGCTCATACAGGGGCTACTATGGC.

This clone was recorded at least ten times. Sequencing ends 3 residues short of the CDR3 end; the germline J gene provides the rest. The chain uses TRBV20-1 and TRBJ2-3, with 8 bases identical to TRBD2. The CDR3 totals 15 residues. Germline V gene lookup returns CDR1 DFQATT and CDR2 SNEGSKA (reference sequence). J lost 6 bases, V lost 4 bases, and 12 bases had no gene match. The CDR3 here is CSAKRMAGGDDTQYF. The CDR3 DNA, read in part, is TGCAGTGCTAAAAGGATGGCGGGGGGTGATGATACG.

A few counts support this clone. The part of the CDR3 DNA that was read is TGTGCCAGCAGCCCCGGACTAGTGGTAGATACG. Residues: CASSPGLVVDT. The complete CDR3 sequence is CASSPGLVVDTQYF. The rearrangement joins TRBV7-2 to TRBJ2-3; TRBD2 matches at 7 bases. Read coverage stops 3 residues before the CDR3 terminus; the germline J gene supplies the remainder. Germline values: CDR1 SGHTA, CDR2 FQGNSA. The CDR3 loop spans 14 amino acids. Trimming cost V 5 bases and J 5 bases; bases outside gene matches: 7.

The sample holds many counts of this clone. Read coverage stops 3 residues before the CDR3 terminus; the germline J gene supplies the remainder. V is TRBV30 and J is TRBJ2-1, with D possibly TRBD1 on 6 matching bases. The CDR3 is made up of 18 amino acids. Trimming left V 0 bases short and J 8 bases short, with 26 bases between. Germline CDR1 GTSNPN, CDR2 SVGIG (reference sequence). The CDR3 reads CAWSVPGATGRGVYEQFF. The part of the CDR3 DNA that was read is TGTGCCTGGAGTGTACCAGGGGCGACCGGCCGGGGTGTCTATGAG.

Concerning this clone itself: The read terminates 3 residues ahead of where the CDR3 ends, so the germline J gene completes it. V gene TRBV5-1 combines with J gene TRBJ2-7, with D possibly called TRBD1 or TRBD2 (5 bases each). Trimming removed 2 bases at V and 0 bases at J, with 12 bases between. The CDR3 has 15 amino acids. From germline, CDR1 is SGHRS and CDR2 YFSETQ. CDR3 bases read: TGCGCCAGCAGCTTTGAGGGGCGTACCTCCTACGAG. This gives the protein CASSFEGRTSYE. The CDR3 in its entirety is CASSFEGRTSYEQYF.

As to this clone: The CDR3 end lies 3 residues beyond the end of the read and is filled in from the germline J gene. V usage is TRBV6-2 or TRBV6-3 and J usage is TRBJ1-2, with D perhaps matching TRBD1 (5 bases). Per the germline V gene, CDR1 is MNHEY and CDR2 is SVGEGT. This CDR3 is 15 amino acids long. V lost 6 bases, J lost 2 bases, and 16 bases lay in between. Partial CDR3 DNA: TGTGCCAGCAGAGTTGCCAGGGAAGCGAACTATGGC. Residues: CASRVAREANYG. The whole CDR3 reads CASRVAREANYGYTF.

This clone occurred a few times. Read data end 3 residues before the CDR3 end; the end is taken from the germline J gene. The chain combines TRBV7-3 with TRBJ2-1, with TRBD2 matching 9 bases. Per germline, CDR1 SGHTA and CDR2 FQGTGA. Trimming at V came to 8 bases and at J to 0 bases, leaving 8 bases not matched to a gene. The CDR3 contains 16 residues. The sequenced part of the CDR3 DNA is TGTGCCAGCCCTAGCGGGGCCTTGAGCTCCTACAATGAG. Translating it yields CASPSGALSSYNE. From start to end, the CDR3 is CASPSGALSSYNEQFF. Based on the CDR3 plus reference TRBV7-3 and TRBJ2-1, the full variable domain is GAGVSQTPSNKVTEKGKYVELRCDPISGHTALYWYRQSLGQGPEFLIYFQGTGAADDSGLPNDRFFAVRPEGSVSTLKIQRTERGDSAVYLCASPSGALSSYNEQFFGPGTRLTVL.

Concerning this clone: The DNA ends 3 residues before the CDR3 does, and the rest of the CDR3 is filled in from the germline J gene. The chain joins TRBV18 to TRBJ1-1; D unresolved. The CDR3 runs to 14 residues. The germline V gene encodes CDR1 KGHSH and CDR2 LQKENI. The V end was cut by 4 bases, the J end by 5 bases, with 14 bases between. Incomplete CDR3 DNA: TGTGCCAGCTCACAGGGCGGTAGCGGGACTGAA. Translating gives CASSQGGSGTE. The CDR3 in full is CASSQGGSGTEAFF.

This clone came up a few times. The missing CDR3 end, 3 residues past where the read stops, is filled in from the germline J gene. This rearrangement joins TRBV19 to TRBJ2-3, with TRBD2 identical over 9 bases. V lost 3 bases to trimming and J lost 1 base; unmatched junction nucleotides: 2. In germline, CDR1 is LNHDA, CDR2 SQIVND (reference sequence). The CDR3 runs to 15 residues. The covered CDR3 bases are TGTGCCAGTAGTATTGCTAGCGGGGGCACAGATACG. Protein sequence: CASSIASGGTDT. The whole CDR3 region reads CASSIASGGTDTQYF. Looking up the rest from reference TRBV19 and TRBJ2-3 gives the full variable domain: DGGITQSPKYLFRKEGQNVTLSCEQNLNHDAMYWYRQDPGQGLRLIYYSQIVNDFQKGDIAEGYSVSREKKESFPLTVTSAQKNPTAFYLCASSIASGGTDTQYFGPGTRLTVL.

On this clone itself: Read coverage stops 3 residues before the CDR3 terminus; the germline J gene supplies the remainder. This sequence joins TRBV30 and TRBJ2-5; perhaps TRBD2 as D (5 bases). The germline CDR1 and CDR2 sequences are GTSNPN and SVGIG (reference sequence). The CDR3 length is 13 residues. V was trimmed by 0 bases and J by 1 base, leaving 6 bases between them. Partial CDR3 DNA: TGTGCCTGGAGTGTGCGGGTCCAAGAGACC. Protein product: CAWSVRVQET. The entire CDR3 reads CAWSVRVQETQYF.

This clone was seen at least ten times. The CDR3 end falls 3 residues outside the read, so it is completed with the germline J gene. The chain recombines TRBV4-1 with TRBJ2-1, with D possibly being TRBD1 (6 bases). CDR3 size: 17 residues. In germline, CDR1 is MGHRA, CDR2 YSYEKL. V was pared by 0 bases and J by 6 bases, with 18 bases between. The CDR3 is CASSQDGQGFGRNEQFF. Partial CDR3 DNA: TGCGCCAGCAGCCAAGACGGCCAGGGGTTCGGTCGCAATGAG.